Here is one T cell receptor beta chain with its context. Its antigen is currently unknown. This specimen belongs to a study of T cell repertoires in cytomegalovirus infection. Study information: Public signatures in TCR beta pointed to CMV infection and matching HLA type. Study observations and caveats: Across the ex vivo response, the dominant clonotypes were HLA-C-restricted CMV-specific TCR beta clonotypes.

MiXCR, run by TCRdb on the reads, gives a single entry per CDR3 protein. The sample has some 400,000 distinct CDR3 sequences, 15% to 20% seen once. The clonotype comes from a human donor in good health (CMV status not recorded). Some clones in this sample may be carry-over from other donors' samples. Source material: PBMCs.

The CDR3 region has the DNA TGTGCCAGCAGCCAAACGGCGGGACAGGGGCAAGGGAACTATGGCTACACCTTC. It specifies CASSQTAGQGQGNYGYTF. The chain couples TRBV4-2 to TRBJ1-2, with 10 bases aligning to TRBD1. Germline V CDR1 and CDR2: LGHNA, YNFKEQ. CDR3 length: 18 residues. V dropped 2 bases and J dropped 2; count of bases not matched to a gene: 11.